This T cell receptor (beta chain) is drawn from a study of blood T cell repertoires in COVID-19. Looking at the study overall: Specimens from acute and convalescent COVID-19 originated in the United States, Italy and Spain.

The CDR3 has 14 amino acids. CDR1 and CDR2 from the germline V gene are MNHEY and SVGAGI. V was cut by 4 bases and J by 10 bases, with 14 bases left in between. As originally analysed: Amplified reference gene primers provided the basis for estimating nucleated cell counts. Produced via immunoSEQ multiplex PCR; TCRdb's table is partial and in-frame only. That table gives V, J and clone size, and the DNA gave D and trimming. Found here are some 400,000 clones, roughly 90% of them singletons; the top ten hold around 6.3%. This clonotype was obtained from a man aged 18 to 29 with active or convalescent COVID-19. Source material: peripheral blood. The J gene is TRBJ1-6, the V gene TRBV6-5; D gene unclear. The CDR3 DNA follows: TGTGCCAGCAGTTTGCAAAAAGCCGGGTCACCCCTCCACTTT. It encodes CASSLQKAGSPLHF.